The sequence of this T cell receptor (beta chain) was determined in a study of T-cell memory formation after mild COVID-19. Overall study results and limits: That cross-reactive memory joined was suggested by some responding clones appearing in pre-infection memory. Clones that got smaller from day 15 to 85 had even CD4/CD8, while clones growing later tipped toward CD4+.

5'RACE, which relied on constant-segment primers, yielded TCR alpha and TCR beta cDNA libraries carrying sample barcodes and UMIs. One entry per CDR3 protein, called by TCRdb with MiXCR from the 5' RACE reads. The repertoire holds over 350,000 distinct CDR3 sequences, 15% to 20% seen once, with 20% to 25% in the top ten. This clonotype was observed at least ten times. Its matching antigen is unknown. V lost 2 bases and J lost 7, with 17 bases in between. This CDR3 region has 16 residues. From germline, CDR1 is MDHEN and CDR2 SYDVKM. The sequence came from a man between 18 and 29 years old who had mild COVID-19 (a few samples of this study predate the infection). Cell type and time point are not known. Sequenced sample: PBMCs or a T cell subset sorted from them (not recorded which). The chain combines TRBV28 with TRBJ1-4; weak D call: TRBD1 (6 bases). CDR3 protein: CASSLLDSFRVEKLFF. CDR3 bases: TGTGCCAGCAGTTTACTGGACAGCTTCCGTGTTGAAAAACTGTTTTTT. Using reference TRBV28 and TRBJ1-4 for the parts outside the CDR3, the full variable domain is DVKVTQSSRYLVKRTGEKVFLECVQDMDHENMFWYRQDPGLGLRLIYFSYDVKMKEKGDIPEGYSVSREKKERFSLILESASTNQTSMYLCASSLLDSFRVEKLFFGSGTQLSVL.